The T cell receptor (beta chain) described here comes from a study of T cells in tumors after PD-1 blockade. Study background: Some patients also took daily vismodegib 150 mg during anti-PD-1 treatment. Peripheral blood samples averaged roughly 40,000 unique clonotypes and about 120,000 templates.

General study points: Blood contained about 44% of the tumor's TCR clonotypes.

Input was about 616 ng to 6,500 ng of genomic DNA from tumor or blood. V lost 3 bases, J lost 5 bases, and 7 bases lay in between. The CDR3 totals 13 residues. This clone was observed a few times. The target antigen is unknown. This table comes from immunoSEQ multiplex PCR, and its TCRdb copy is limited to in-frame clones, with some not included. Found here are tens of thousands of clones, under 80% of them singletons; the top ten hold 4.7%. The rearrangement uses TRBV12-3 or TRBV12-4 and TRBJ2-2; D not resolved. The TCR comes from a human donor with basal cell carcinoma. Source: PBMCs, taken after anti-PD-1 treatment. The CDR3, as DNA: TGTGCCAGCAGTTTGTCCCTAACCGGGGAGCTGTTTTTT. This codes for CASSLSLTGELFF.